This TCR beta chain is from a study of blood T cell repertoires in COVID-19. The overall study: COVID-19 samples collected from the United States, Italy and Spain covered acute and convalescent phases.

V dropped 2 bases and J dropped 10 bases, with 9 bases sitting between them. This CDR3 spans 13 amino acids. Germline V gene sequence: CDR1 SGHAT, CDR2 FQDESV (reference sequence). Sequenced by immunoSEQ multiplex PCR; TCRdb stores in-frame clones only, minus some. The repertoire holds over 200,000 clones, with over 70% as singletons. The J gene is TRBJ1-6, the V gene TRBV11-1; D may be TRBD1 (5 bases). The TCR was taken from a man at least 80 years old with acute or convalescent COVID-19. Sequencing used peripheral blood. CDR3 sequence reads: CASSLRGDSPLHF. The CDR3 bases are TGTGCCAGCAGCTTACGGGGGGACTCACCCCTCCACTTT.